This T cell receptor (beta chain) was found in a study of early T cells in non-severe SARS-CoV-2 infection (dated by TCRdb to the early 2020s). Describing the broader study: Bulk RNA from unsorted whole blood was used for TCR sequencing, so alpha and beta chains could not be paired.

There are 13 amino acids in the CDR3, from cysteine to phenylalanine inclusive. The CDR3 DNA has 39 bases and is translated from base 1. Cut back by 4 bases and 3 bases, the V and J ends lie 9 bases apart. Sequences SNHLY (CDR1) and FYNNEI (CDR2) are obtained from the germline V gene. On the study overall, not on this receptor specifically: Matching against VDJdb was skewed toward anti-spike CD8 responses, likely underestimated virus-specific expansions, and missed private and CD4 specificities.

Libraries were made using 5' RACE. Instrument on record: NextSeq 500. In the TCR library protocol, unique molecular identifiers were attached to individual cDNA molecules to correct for PCR bias and sequencing error. TCR alpha and beta chains were both sequenced, and the abundances of alpha and beta sequences in each sample were closely correlated with each other. Regarding the original processing steps: Decombinator V4 was used to perform V gene, J gene and CDR3 annotation of TCR sequences. TCRs were defined as expanded if a significant change between any two time points was detected under a Poisson model with p below 0.0001. TCR abundances were normalised to the total number of TCRs sequenced per sample and expressed as counts per million. MAIT TCRs were defined by TRAV1-2 paired with TRAJ12, TRAJ20 or TRAJ33, and iNKT TCRs by TRAV10 paired with TRAJ18. VDJdb, accessed 1 November 2021, was searched for CMV, EBV and SARS-CoV-2 annotated TCRs, with TCRs annotated for multiple antigens excluded. TCRdb took the public reads, trimmed them with fastp at Q25, ran MiXCR for clone calling and kept in-frame beta chains. All rows with the same CDR3 protein become a single entry with the most common DNA and genes. The V and J calls and clone size come from TCRdb's table, not from the authors' own analysis. The sample table records approximately 45,000 distinct CDR3 sequences; 5.5% to 7.5% of these occur just once. The ten largest clonotypes hold roughly an eighth of the sample.

A case-control design nested within a healthcare worker cohort in London, UK, was used, with weekly nasopharyngeal swab PCR tests and blood sampling performed. Healthcare workers were enrolled in the week of the UK lockdown, from 23 to 31 March 2020, and were followed every week for up to 16 weeks. There are many counts of this clonotype. It has no known antigen specificity. No clone much larger than this one lies a single base away; base qualities are absent. This TCR was sampled from an adult who was a healthcare worker with PCR-confirmed SARS-CoV-2 infection or an uninfected control (not recorded which). The chain is assembled from TRBV2 and TRBJ2-5, with an unclear D gene assignment. Specimen: whole blood. CDR3 sequence: CASSVLRKETQYF. The nucleotide sequence is given as TGTGCCAGCAGTGTCCTGCGGAAAGAGACCCAGTACTTC.